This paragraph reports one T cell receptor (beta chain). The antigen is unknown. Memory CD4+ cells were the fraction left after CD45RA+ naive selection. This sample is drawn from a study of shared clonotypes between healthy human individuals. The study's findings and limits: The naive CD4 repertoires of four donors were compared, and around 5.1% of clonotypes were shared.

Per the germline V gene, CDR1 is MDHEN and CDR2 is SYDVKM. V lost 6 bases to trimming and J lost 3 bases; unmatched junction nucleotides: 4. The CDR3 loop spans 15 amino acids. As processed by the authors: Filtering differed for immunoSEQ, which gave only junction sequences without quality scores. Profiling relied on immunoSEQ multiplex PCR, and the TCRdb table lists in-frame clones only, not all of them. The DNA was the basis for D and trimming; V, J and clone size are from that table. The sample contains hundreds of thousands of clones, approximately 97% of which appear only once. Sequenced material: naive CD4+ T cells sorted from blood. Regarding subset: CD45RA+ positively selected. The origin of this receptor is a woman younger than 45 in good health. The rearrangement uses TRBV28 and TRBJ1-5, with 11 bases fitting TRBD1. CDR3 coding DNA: TGTGCCAGCAGGCGGACAGGGGGCACCAATCAGCCCCAGCATTTT. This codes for CASRRTGGTNQPQHF.